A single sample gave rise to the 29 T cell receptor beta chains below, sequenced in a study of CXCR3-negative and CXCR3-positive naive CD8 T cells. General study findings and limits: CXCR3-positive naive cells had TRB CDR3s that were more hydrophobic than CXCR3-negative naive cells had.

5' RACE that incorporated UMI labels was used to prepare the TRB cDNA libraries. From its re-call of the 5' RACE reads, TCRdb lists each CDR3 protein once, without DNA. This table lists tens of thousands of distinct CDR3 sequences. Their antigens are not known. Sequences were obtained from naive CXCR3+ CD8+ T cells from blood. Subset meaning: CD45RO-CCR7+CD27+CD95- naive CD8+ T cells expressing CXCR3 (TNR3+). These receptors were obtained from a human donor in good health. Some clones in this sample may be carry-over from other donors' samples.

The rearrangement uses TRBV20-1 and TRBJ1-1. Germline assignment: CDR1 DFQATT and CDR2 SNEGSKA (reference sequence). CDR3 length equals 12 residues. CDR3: CSAEPSYTEAFF.

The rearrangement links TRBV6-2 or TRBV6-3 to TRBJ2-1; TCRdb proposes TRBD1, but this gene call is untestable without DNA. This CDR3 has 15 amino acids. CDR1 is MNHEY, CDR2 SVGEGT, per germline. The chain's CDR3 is CASSYSSGGRDEQFF.

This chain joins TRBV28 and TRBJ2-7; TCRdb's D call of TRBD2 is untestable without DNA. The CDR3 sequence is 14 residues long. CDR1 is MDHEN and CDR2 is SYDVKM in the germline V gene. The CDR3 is CASSLGGEAYEQYF.

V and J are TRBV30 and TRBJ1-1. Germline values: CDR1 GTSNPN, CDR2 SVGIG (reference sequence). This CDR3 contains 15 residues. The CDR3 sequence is CAWRWLEDSGTEAFF.

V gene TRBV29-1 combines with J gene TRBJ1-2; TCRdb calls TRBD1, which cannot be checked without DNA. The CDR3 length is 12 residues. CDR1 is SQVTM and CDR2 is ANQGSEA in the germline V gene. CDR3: CSVTTGNYGYTF.

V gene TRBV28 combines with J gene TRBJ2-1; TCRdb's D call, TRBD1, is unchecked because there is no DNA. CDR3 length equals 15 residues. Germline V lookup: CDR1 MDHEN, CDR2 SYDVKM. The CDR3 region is CASSLPGVSYNEQFF.

This CDR3 reads CASSAGPRLQFF. The J gene is TRBJ2-1, the V gene TRBV9. This CDR3 spans 12 amino acids. The germline gives CDR1 SGDLS, CDR2 YYNGEE.

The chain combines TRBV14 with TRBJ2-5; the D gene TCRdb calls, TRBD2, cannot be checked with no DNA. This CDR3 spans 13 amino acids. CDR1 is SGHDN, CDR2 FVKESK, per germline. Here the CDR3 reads CASSRTIVETQYF.

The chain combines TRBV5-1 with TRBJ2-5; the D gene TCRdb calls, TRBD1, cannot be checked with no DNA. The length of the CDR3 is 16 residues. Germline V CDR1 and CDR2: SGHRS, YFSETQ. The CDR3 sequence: CASTAGAGAWGETQYF.

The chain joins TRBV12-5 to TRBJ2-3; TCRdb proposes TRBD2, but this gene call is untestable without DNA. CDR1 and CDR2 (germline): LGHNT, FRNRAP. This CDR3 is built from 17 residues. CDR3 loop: CASGPGTGVLGTDTQYF.

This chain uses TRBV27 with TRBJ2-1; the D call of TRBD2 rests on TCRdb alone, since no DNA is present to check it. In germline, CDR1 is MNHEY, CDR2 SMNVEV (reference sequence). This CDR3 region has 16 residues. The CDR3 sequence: CASSLSSVSPPNEQFF.

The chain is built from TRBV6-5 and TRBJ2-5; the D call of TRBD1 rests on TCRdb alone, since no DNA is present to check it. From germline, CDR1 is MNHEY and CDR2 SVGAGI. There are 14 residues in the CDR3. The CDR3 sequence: CASSYGTGVETQYF.

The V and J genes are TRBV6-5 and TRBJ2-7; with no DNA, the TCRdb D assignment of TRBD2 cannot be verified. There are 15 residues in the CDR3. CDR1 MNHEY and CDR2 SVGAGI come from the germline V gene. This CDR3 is CASSYDPGLGYEQYF.

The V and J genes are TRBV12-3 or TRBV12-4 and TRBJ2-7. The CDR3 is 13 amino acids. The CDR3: CASSFFGNYEQYF.

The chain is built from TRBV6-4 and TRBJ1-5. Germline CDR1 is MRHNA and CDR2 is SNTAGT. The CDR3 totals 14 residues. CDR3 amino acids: CASSDGYSNQPQHF.

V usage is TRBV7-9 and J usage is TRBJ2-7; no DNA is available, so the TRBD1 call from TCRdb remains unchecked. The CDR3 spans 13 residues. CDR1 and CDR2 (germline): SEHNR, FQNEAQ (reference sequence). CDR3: CASSLDRTYEQYF.

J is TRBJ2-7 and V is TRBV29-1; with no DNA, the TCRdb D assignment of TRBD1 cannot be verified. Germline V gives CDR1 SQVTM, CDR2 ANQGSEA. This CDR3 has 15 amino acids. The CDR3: CSVASGTDLFYEQYF.

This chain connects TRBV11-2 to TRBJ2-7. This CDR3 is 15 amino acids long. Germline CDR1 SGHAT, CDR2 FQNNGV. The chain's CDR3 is CASSSTSDRTYEQYF.

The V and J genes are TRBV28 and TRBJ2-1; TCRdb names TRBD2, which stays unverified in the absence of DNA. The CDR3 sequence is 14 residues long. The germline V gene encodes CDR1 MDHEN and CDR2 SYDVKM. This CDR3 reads CASTLAGGRGEQFF.

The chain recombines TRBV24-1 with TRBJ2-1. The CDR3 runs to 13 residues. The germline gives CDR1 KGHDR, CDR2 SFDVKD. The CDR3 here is CVTSDLVGVGQFF.

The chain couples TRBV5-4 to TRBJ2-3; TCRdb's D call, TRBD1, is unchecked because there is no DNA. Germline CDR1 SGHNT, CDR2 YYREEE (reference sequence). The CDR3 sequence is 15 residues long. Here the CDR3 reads CASSLGPGAGDTQYF.

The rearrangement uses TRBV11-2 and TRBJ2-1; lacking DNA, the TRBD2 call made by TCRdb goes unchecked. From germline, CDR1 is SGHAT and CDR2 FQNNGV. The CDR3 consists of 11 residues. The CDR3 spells CASSSASGTFF.

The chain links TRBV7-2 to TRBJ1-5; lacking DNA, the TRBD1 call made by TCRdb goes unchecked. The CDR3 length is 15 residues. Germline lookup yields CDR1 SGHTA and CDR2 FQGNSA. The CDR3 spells CASSLGPQGSQPQHF.

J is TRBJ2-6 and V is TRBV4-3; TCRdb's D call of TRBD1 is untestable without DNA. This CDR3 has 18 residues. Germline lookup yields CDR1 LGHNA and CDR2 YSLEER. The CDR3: CASSQEEQGLFGANVLTF.

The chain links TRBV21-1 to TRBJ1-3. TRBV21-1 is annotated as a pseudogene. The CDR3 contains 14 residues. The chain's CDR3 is CASVDGSSGNTIYF.

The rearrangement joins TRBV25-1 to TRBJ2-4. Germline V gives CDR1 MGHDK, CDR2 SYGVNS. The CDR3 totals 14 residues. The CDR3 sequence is CASSHRAAKNIQYF.

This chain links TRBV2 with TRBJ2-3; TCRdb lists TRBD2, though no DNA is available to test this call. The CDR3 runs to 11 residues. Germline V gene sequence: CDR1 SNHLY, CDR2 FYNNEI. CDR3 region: CALASRDTQYF.

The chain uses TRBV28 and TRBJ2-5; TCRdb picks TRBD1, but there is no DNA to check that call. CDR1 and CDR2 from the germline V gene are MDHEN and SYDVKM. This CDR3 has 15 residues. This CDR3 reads CASSFKGRPLKTQYF.

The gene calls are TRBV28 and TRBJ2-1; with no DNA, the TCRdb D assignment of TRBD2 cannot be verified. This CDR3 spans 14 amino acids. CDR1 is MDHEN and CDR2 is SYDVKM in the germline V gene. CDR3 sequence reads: CASSLERGNNEQFF.